The present TCR beta chain was sequenced within a study of T cell repertoires in cytomegalovirus infection. This clonotype appeared a few times. The target antigen is unknown. V lost 1 base and J 4 bases, leaving 13 bases between the germline ends. Looked up from germline, CDR1 is SGHVS and CDR2 is FQNEAQ. The CDR3 is 15 residues long. TCRdb re-called the reads through MiXCR, storing one row per CDR3 protein. Of hundreds of thousands of distinct CDR3 sequences in the sample, about 39% are singletons; the top ten hold approximately 40%. This sequence was found in a human donor in good health (CMV status not recorded). Some clones in this sample may be carry-over from other donors' samples. Sequencing was performed on cultured PBMCs, taken from culture after CMV antigen stimulation. The chain is built from TRBV7-8 and TRBJ1-2; no definite D call. The CDR3 coding sequence is TGTGCCAGCAGCTTAGGGGCAGCAGCGTTCTATGGCTACACCTTC. This encodes CASSLGAAAFYGYTF. The entire variable domain, with the rest obtained from reference TRBV7-8 and TRBJ1-2, is as follows: GAGVSQSPRYKVAKRGQDVALRCDPISGHVSLFWYQQALGQGPEFLTYFQNEAQLDKSGLPSDRFFAERPEGSVSTLKIQRTQQEDSAVYLCASSLGAAAFYGYTFGSGTRLTVV.